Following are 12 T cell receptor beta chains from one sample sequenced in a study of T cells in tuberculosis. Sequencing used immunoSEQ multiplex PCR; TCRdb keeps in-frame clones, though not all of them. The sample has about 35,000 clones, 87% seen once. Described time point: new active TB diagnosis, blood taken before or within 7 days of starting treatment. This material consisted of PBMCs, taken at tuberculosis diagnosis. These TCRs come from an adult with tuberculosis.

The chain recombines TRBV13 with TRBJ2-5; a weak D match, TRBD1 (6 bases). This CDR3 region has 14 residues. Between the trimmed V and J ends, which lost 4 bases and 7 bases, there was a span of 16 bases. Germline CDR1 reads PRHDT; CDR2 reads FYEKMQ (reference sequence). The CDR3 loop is CASSSPQGMGTQYF. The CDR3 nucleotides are TGTGCCAGCAGCTCCCCCCAGGGGATGGGGACCCAGTACTTC.

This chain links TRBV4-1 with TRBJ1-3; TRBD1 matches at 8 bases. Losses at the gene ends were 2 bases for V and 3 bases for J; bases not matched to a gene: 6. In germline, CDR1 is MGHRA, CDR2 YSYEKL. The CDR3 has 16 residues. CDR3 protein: CASSQNPGQVGNTIYF. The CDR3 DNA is TGCGCCAGCAGCCAAAATCCGGGACAGGTTGGAAACACCATATATTTT.

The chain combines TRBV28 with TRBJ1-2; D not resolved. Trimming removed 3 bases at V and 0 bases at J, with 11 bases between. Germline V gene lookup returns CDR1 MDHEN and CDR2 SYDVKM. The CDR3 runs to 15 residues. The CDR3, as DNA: TGTGCCAGCAGTTTTGGTGAGCGGCCTAACTATGGCTACACCTTC. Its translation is CASSFGERPNYGYTF.

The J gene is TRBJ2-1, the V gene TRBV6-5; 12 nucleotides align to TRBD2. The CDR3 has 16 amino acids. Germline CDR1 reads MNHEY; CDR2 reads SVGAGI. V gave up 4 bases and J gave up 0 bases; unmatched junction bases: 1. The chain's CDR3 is CASSSTSGGSYNEQFF. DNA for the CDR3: TGTGCCAGCAGTTCGACTAGCGGGGGCTCCTACAATGAGCAGTTCTTC.

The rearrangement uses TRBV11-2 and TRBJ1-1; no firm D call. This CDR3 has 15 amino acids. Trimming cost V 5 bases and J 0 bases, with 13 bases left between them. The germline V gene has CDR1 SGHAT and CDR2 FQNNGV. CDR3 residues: CASSAYRAMNTEAFF. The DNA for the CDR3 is TGTGCCAGCAGCGCTTACAGAGCAATGAACACTGAAGCTTTCTTT. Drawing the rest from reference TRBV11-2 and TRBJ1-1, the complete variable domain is EAGVAQSPRYKIIEKRQSVAFWCNPISGHATLYWYQQILGQGPKLLIQFQNNGVVDDSQLPKDRFSAERLKGVDSTLKIQPAKLEDSAVYLCASSAYRAMNTEAFFGQGTRLTVV.

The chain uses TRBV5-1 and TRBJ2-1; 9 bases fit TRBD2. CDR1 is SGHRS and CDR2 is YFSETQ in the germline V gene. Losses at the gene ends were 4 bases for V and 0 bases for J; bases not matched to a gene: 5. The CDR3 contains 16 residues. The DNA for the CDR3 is TGCGCCAGCAGCCCAAGCGGGGGGCGCTCCTACAATGAGCAGTTCTTC. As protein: CASSPSGGRSYNEQFF.

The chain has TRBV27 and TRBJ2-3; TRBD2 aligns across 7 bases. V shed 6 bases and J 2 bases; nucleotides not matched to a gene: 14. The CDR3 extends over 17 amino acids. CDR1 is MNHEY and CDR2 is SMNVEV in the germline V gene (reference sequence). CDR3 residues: CASSPWEGTDSTDTQYF. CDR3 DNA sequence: TGTGCCAGCAGCCCTTGGGAGGGGACGGACTCCACAGATACGCAGTATTTT.

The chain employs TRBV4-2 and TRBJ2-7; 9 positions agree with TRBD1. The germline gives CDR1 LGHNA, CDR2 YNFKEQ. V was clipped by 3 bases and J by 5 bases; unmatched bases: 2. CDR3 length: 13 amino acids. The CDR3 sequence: CASSHDRGNEQYF. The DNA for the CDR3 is TGTGCCAGCAGCCATGACAGGGGGAACGAGCAGTACTTC.

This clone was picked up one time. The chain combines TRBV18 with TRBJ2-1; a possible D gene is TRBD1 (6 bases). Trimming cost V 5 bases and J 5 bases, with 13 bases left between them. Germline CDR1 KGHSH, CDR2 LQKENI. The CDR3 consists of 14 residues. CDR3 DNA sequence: TGTGCCAGCTCAGTGGACAGATTAGACAATGAGCAGTTCTTC. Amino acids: CASSVDRLDNEQFF.

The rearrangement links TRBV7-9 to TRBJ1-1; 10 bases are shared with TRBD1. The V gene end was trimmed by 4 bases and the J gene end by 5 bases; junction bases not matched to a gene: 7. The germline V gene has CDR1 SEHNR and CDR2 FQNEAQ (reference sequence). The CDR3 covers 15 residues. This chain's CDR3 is CASSSLWDRGTEAFF. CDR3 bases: TGTGCCAGCAGCTCTTTGTGGGACAGGGGAACTGAAGCTTTCTTT.

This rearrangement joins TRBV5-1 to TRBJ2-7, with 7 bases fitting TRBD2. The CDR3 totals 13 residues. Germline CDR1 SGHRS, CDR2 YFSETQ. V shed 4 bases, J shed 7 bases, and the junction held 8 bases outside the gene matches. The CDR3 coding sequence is TGCGCCAGCAGCCTCCGTGGGGGGGAAGAGCAGTACTTC. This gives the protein CASSLRGGEEQYF.

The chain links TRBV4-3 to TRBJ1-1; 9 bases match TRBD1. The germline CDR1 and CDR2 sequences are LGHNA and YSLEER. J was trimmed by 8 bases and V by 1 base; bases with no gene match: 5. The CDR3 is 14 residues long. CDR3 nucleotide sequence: TGCGCCAGCAGCCAAGGATGGACAGGGGAGGAAGCTTTCTTT. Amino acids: CASSQGWTGEEAFF.